This record covers a single T cell receptor (beta chain). Unmatched junction bases numbered 9, after V lost 8 bases and J lost 2 bases. CDR1 SGDLS and CDR2 YYNGEE come from the germline V gene. This CDR3 has 14 residues. As originally analysed: Amplified reference gene primers provided the basis for estimating nucleated cell counts. TCRdb's copy holds only in-frame clones and misses some; the assay was immunoSEQ multiplex PCR. That table is the source of V, J and clone size, and D and trimming were worked out from the DNA. In the table there are more than 150,000 clones, under 90% of which are singletons. The data were obtained in a study of blood T cell repertoires in COVID-19. Study-level information: Donors in the United States, Italy and Spain gave samples during acute or convalescent COVID-19. PBMCs, B-cell-depleted T cells, or T cells provided the cDNA or gDNA that made up the material.

The chain couples TRBV9 to TRBJ1-2, with 7 bases fitting TRBD1. Sample: peripheral blood. The sequence came from a middle-aged man with acute or convalescent COVID-19. For the CDR3, the DNA is TGTGCCAGTGCACAGGGGATGGGGAACTATGGCTACACCTTC. It codes for CASAQGMGNYGYTF.